What follows are 31 T cell receptor beta chains derived from one specimen sequenced in a study of cytomegalovirus exposure and HLA in healthy donors (dated by TCRdb to the late 2010s). To prepare the library, the immunoSEQ multiplex PCR assay was applied. TCRdb obtained this table from immuneACCESS and retained in-frame rearrangements with V and J assigned. These tables miss some clones; where compared with another copy, unresolved V genes account for less than half of the shortfall, and the remainder is unexplained. In all, the sample holds about 110,000 clones, and roughly 86% of those were seen once. The top ten constitute approximately 2% of the sample. The sample was PBMCs. The receptors stem from a woman between 18 and 29 years old in good health and CMV-seronegative.

The V gene is TRBV6-1, the J gene TRBJ2-3, with TRBD2 matching 10 bases. Trimming cost V 4 bases and J 1 base; bases outside gene matches: 11. This CDR3 is built from 18 residues. Germline-derived CDR1 and CDR2 are MNHNS and SASEGT. The CDR3 protein is CASSVASGGPRGTDTQYF. In nucleotides, the CDR3 is TGTGCCAGCAGTGTAGCTAGCGGGGGACCTCGGGGCACAGATACGCAGTATTTT.

The chain has TRBV6-1 and TRBJ2-7; D perhaps matches TRBD2 (5 bases). The CDR3 length is 14 residues. The germline V gene has CDR1 MNHNS and CDR2 SASEGT. The V end lost 4 bases, the J end lost 5 bases, and 15 bases lay between the germline ends. CDR3 protein: CASSVDSNPNEQYF. CDR3 bases: TGTGCCAGCAGTGTGGACTCCAATCCCAACGAGCAGTACTTC.

The chain couples TRBV5-1 to TRBJ2-1; a possible D gene is TRBD2 (5 bases). CDR1 SGHRS and CDR2 YFSETQ come from the germline V gene. The V end lost 2 bases, the J end lost 0 bases, and 6 bases lay between the germline ends. CDR3 size: 14 residues. The CDR3, as DNA: TGCGCCAGCAGCTTCACTAGCTCCTACAATGAGCAGTTCTTC. Translated, it gives CASSFTSSYNEQFF.

The count of this clone is one. V gene TRBV13 combines with J gene TRBJ2-5; TRBD1 matches 9 bases. This CDR3 region has 15 residues. The V gene end was trimmed by 5 bases and the J gene end by 4 bases; junction bases not matched to a gene: 8. Germline CDR1 is PRHDT and CDR2 is FYEKMQ (reference sequence). Written as DNA, the CDR3 is TGTGCCAGCAGCCGGACCGGGACAGGGAGAGAGACCCAGTACTTC. It specifies CASSRTGTGRETQYF.

The rearrangement links TRBV30 to TRBJ1-3; perhaps TRBD1 as D (6 bases). CDR1 is GTSNPN and CDR2 is SVGIG in the germline V gene (reference sequence). There are 15 residues in the CDR3. V shed 3 bases and J shed 0 bases, with 12 bases lying between them. In DNA, the CDR3 is TGTGCCTGGAGGAGAGGACAGTCCTCTGGAAACACCATATATTTT. This translates into CAWRRGQSSGNTIYF.

This chain links TRBV14 with TRBJ2-1; D ambiguous. The CDR3 is 14 residues long. Germline V gene lookup returns CDR1 SGHDN and CDR2 FVKESK. The V end was cut by 4 bases, the J end by 4 bases, with 11 bases between. CDR3 protein: CASSRGNEYNEQFF. Written as DNA, the CDR3 is TGTGCCAGCAGCCGAGGAAACGAGTACAATGAGCAGTTCTTC.

This chain connects TRBV6-1 to TRBJ2-1; D possibly corresponds to TRBD2 (6 bases). The V end lost 0 bases, the J end lost 10 bases, and 19 bases lay between the germline ends. Germline-derived CDR1 and CDR2 are MNHNS and SASEGT. The CDR3 loop spans 16 amino acids. This CDR3 is CASSEARAGPLGEQFF. CDR3 in DNA: TGTGCCAGCAGTGAAGCGAGGGCGGGACCGCTCGGGGAGCAGTTCTTC.

The chain couples TRBV7-9 to TRBJ1-2, with 8 bases matching TRBD1. Germline CDR1 and CDR2: SEHNR and FQNEAQ (reference sequence). This CDR3 spans 15 amino acids. V was clipped by 5 bases and J by 8 bases; unmatched bases: 13. Here the CDR3 reads CASSLILTTGVGYTF. Written as DNA, the CDR3 is TGTGCCAGCAGCCTAATCCTCACGACAGGGGTAGGCTACACCTTC.

The chain links TRBV28 to TRBJ2-2; the D gene is possibly TRBD2 (7 bases). The V gene lost 3 bases and the J gene lost 4 bases, with 15 bases spanning the gap. CDR1 MDHEN and CDR2 SYDVKM come from the germline V gene. This CDR3 is 16 amino acids long. CDR3 residues: CASSLTGGDSTGELFF. CDR3 DNA: TGTGCCAGCAGTTTGACGGGGGGCGATTCCACCGGGGAGCTGTTTTTT.

The V and J genes are TRBV2 and TRBJ2-1, with TRBD1 matching 9 bases. Germline V gene lookup returns CDR1 SNHLY and CDR2 FYNNEI. The CDR3 totals 16 residues. Trimming took 5 bases from V and 2 from J; bases not matched to a gene: 7. CDR3: CASSSLGQGAYNEQFF. In DNA form, the CDR3 reads TGTGCCAGCAGTAGCTTGGGACAGGGTGCCTACAATGAGCAGTTCTTC.

V is TRBV7-8 and J is TRBJ1-1; TRBD1 matches at 8 bases. V lost 4 bases, J lost 1 base, and 5 bases stayed unmatched. Germline CDR1 is SGHVS and CDR2 is FQNEAQ. The CDR3 contains 15 residues. The CDR3 DNA follows: TGTGCCAGCAGCTGGGTTGGACAGGGGAACACTGAAGCTTTCTTT. Translated: CASSWVGQGNTEAFF. Using reference TRBV7-8 and TRBJ1-1 for the parts outside the CDR3, the full variable domain is GAGVSQSPRYKVAKRGQDVALRCDPISGHVSLFWYQQALGQGPEFLTYFQNEAQLDKSGLPSDRFFAERPEGSVSTLKIQRTQQEDSAVYLCASSWVGQGNTEAFFGQGTRLTVV.

This clone has only one observation. This chain links TRBV25-1 with TRBJ1-3; unclear D gene. This CDR3 region has 17 residues. Germline lookup yields CDR1 MGHDK and CDR2 SYGVNS. V was cut by 4 bases and J by 3 bases, with 19 bases left in between. The CDR3 region is CASSAMSAGPSGNTIYF. The DNA of the CDR3 is TGTGCCAGCAGTGCGATGTCCGCGGGTCCCAGTGGAAACACCATATATTTT.

The CDR3 DNA reads TGTGCCAGCAGTTTCCGGGGTATTGAGCACTATGGCTACACCTTC. Translating gives CASSFRGIEHYGYTF. The chain uses TRBV6-5 and TRBJ1-2, with D unresolved. Trimming removed 4 bases at V and 3 bases at J, with 15 bases between. The CDR3 sequence is 15 residues long. Looked up from germline, CDR1 is MNHEY and CDR2 is SVGAGI.

The CDR3 protein is CASRHPTANYGYTF. CDR3 sequence (DNA): TGTGCCAGCAGGCACCCTACAGCTAACTATGGCTACACCTTC. J is TRBJ1-2 and V is TRBV2; D is undetermined. V was shortened by 6 bases and J by 0 bases, with 11 bases between the two germline ends. This CDR3 spans 14 amino acids. CDR1 and CDR2 from the germline V gene are SNHLY and FYNNEI.

The gene calls are TRBV29-1 and TRBJ2-2; D may be TRBD1 (6 bases). The CDR3 consists of 13 residues. V lost 7 bases and J lost 5, with 14 bases in between. The germline gives CDR1 SQVTM, CDR2 ANQGSEA. CDR3 sequence reads: CSESWQGTGELFF. The CDR3 DNA follows: TGCAGCGAGTCATGGCAGGGGACCGGGGAGCTGTTTTTT.

CDR3 in amino acids: CASSLGAGVGETQYF. CDR3 sequence (DNA): TGTGCCAGCAGCTTAGGGGCCGGGGTTGGGGAGACCCAGTACTTC. The V and J genes are TRBV11-2 and TRBJ2-5; D perhaps matches TRBD2 (5 bases). Trimming took off 1 base at V and 5 bases at J, with 14 bases between the two ends. This CDR3 spans 15 amino acids. Germline V CDR1 and CDR2: SGHAT, FQNNGV.

The chain combines TRBV9 with TRBJ2-3; D perhaps matches TRBD2 (6 bases). Germline loops: CDR1 SGDLS, CDR2 YYNGEE. The CDR3 consists of 14 residues. Trimming left V 5 bases short and J 0 bases short, with 10 bases between. The CDR3, as DNA: TGTGCCAGCAGTGGCGGGACTAGCACAGATACGCAGTATTTT. Translated, it gives CASSGGTSTDTQYF.

This clone was observed a few times. The chain combines TRBV10-2 with TRBJ2-7, with D maybe TRBD1 (6 bases). Trimming left V 6 bases short and J 3 bases short, with 12 bases between. The CDR3 consists of 13 residues. Germline CDR1 WSHSY, CDR2 SAAADI. The CDR3 DNA is TGCGCCAGCAGATTCGTAGGGGGCTACGAGCAGTACTTC. Its protein is CASRFVGGYEQYF.

The chain employs TRBV30 and TRBJ2-1; maybe TRBD2 (6 bases). The V end was cut by 3 bases, the J end by 9 bases, with 15 bases between. This CDR3 has 13 residues. The germline V gene has CDR1 GTSNPN and CDR2 SVGIG (reference sequence). CDR3 coding DNA: TGTGCCTGGAGGACGGGAGAGTGGGGTGAGCAGTTCTTC. It yields the protein CAWRTGEWGEQFF.

V is TRBV11-2 and J is TRBJ2-5; the D gene is possibly TRBD1 (6 bases). CDR1 is SGHAT and CDR2 is FQNNGV in the germline V gene. Trimming removed 1 base at V and 5 bases at J, with 14 bases between. This CDR3 has 15 amino acids. CDR3 sequence (DNA): TGTGCCAGCAGCTTAGTGGCAGGGGTCGGTGAGACCCAGTACTTC. This codes for CASSLVAGVGETQYF.

The chain employs TRBV7-9 and TRBJ2-6; TRBD1 matches at 10 bases. Germline V CDR1 and CDR2: SEHNR, FQNEAQ (reference sequence). V trimming: 4 bases; J trimming: 5 bases; junction bases outside the gene matches: 8. The CDR3 has 17 amino acids. CDR3: CASSWGQGNKWANVLTF. The CDR3 DNA reads TGTGCCAGCAGCTGGGGACAGGGGAATAAGTGGGCCAACGTCCTGACTTTC.

This chain links TRBV7-2 with TRBJ2-1; 8 bases match TRBD2. V lost 3 bases and J lost 7; bases outside the gene matches: 8. The CDR3 is made up of 15 amino acids. Germline assignment: CDR1 SGHTA and CDR2 FQGNSA. In DNA form, the CDR3 reads TGTGCCAGCAGCTTCTTCGCTAGCGGGTCAAATGAGCAGTTCTTC. It is translated as CASSFFASGSNEQFF.

V and J are TRBV6-4 and TRBJ2-3, with TRBD2 matching 9 bases. Germline V gene lookup returns CDR1 MRHNA and CDR2 SNTAGT. The CDR3 has 16 residues. The V gene end was trimmed by 0 bases and the J gene end by 2 bases; junction bases not matched to a gene: 3. The CDR3 loop reads CASSDSTSGPTDTQYF. CDR3 in DNA: TGTGCCAGCAGTGACTCGACTAGCGGACCCACAGATACGCAGTATTTT.

This clone has only a few counts. The chain is built from TRBV7-2 and TRBJ1-1; 8 positions agree with TRBD1. Germline assignment: CDR1 SGHTA and CDR2 FQGNSA. This CDR3 is built from 14 residues. V lost 2 bases, J lost 6 bases, and 5 bases stayed unmatched. This CDR3 is CASSLTRQGPEAFF. The CDR3, as DNA: TGTGCCAGCAGCTTAACGAGACAGGGGCCTGAAGCTTTCTTT.

The chain links TRBV4-1 to TRBJ2-7; 7 nucleotides line up with TRBD1. In germline, CDR1 is MGHRA, CDR2 YSYEKL. Trimming removed 1 base from V and 3 bases from J; junction bases left unmatched: 3. The length of the CDR3 is 14 residues. In DNA form, the CDR3 reads TGCGCCAGCAGCCAAGGACAGGGCAGCTACGAGCAGTACTTC. Protein sequence: CASSQGQGSYEQYF.

The V gene is TRBV1, the J gene TRBJ2-3; the table's D call of TRBD2 was not tested on the DNA. TRBV1 is a pseudogene segment. This CDR3 is built from 17 residues. The chain's CDR3 is CTSSRPSGGSETHTQYF. The CDR3 region has the DNA TGCACCAGCAGCCGGCCCAGCGGGGGTAGTGAAACGCATACGCAGTATTTT.

V and J are TRBV2 and TRBJ1-2, with 11 bases matching TRBD1. The length of the CDR3 is 15 residues. The V gene's germline CDR1 is SNHLY and CDR2 FYNNEI. The V and J ends lost 4 bases and 4 bases, in that order; junction bases with no gene match: 5. As DNA, the CDR3 is TGTGCCAGCAGTGGCCAGGACAGGGGGCTCTATGGCTACACCTTC. Translation gives CASSGQDRGLYGYTF.

In its sample, this clone was seen once. The gene calls are TRBV28 and TRBJ1-2, with 8 bases that match TRBD1. Germline CDR1 is MDHEN and CDR2 is SYDVKM. This CDR3 has 15 amino acids. V was clipped by 4 bases and J by 6 bases; unmatched bases: 10. The CDR3 DNA reads as TGTGCCAGCAGTTCGCCGACCCGGACAGGGAATGGCTACACCTTC. It yields the protein CASSSPTRTGNGYTF.

This clone was recorded a few times. The rearrangement links TRBV11-2 to TRBJ2-7; D unclear. V lost 3 bases and J 0 bases, leaving 9 bases between the germline ends. Germline V gene sequence: CDR1 SGHAT, CDR2 FQNNGV. This CDR3 region has 14 residues. The DNA of the CDR3 is TGTGCCAGCAGCTTGTCAGGCAGCTCCTACGAGCAGTACTTC. Translating it yields CASSLSGSSYEQYF.

This chain uses TRBV18 with TRBJ2-1; 8 nucleotides line up with TRBD1. V gave up 2 bases and J gave up 4 bases; unmatched junction bases: 7. The CDR3 sequence is 16 residues long. Germline V gene sequence: CDR1 KGHSH, CDR2 LQKENI. The CDR3 nucleotides are TGTGCCAGCTCACCATCACAGGGGGGCGGTTACAATGAGCAGTTCTTC. This codes for CASSPSQGGGYNEQFF.

The rearrangement uses TRBV30 and TRBJ1-6; D may be TRBD1 (5 bases). The ends were cut back, 3 bases at V and 8 bases at J, with 17 bases in the middle. Germline V gene data show CDR1 as GTSNPN and CDR2 as SVGIG (reference sequence). The CDR3 runs to 15 residues. The CDR3 sequence is CAWSVGGGEYSPLHF. Written as DNA, the CDR3 is TGTGCCTGGAGCGTCGGCGGGGGGGAGTATTCACCCCTCCACTTT.